This is a list of T cell receptor beta chains from one sample in a study of blood T cells in healthy people across ages. TCRdb reprocessed the 5' RACE reads via MiXCR and lists one record per CDR3 protein. The sample lists about 670,000 distinct CDR3 sequences, 35% to 50% occurring once. Sequencing was done on a sample of blood. Every receptor here comes from a man aged 80 or over in good health. CDR3s include the opening cysteine and the closing phenylalanine or tryptophan. A D gene is named only where the DNA matches it firmly. The listing skips clone size in some rows; elsewhere it reads once, few, many or a size class.

>many|TRBV27|TRBJ2-3|-
CASSLIGTTSTDTQYF
>many|TRBV15|TRBJ2-7|TRBD1
CATSPEGQGLSEQYF
>many|TRBV29-1|TRBJ2-7|-
CSVERGTGGAYEQYF
>-|TRBV20-1|TRBJ2-5|TRBD1
CSSTPGQRRETQYF
>-|TRBV27|TRBJ2-7|TRBD1
CASSVRGTGYYEQYF
>few|TRBV6-6|TRBJ1-6|-
CASISGGNSPLHF
>-|TRBV20-1|TRBJ1-5|-
CSARDPLTTVGRNQPQHF
>many|TRBV29-1|TRBJ2-3|TRBD2
CSVVAGGRTDTQYF
>-|TRBV7-2|-|TRBD2
CATKPGASGSYNEQYF
>-|TRBV5-1|TRBJ1-2|TRBD1
CASRSGTGHYGYTF
>-|TRBV11-2|-|TRBD2
CASSLIRTSSLYEQYF
>few|TRBV15|TRBJ2-7|TRBD2
CATSRDGGGGYEQYF